The 19 T cell receptor beta chains reported below all come from one sample, sequenced in a study of beta chain features in type 1 diabetes. Every bit of the isolated RNA underwent reverse transcription, so sequencing read expressed TCRB transcripts. Assay used: immunoSEQ multiplex PCR; TCRdb lists only in-frame clones, some missing. In the table there are 450,000 or so clones, about an eighth of which are singletons. Sequencing was done on a sample of naive CD4+ T cells from blood. Receptors originate from a woman in her late teens or twenties in good health.

V gene TRBV20-1 combines with J gene TRBJ1-1; D unresolved. The CDR3 is 8 residues long. Germline V lookup: CDR1 DFQATT, CDR2 SNEGSKA (reference sequence). The ends were cut back, 1 base at V and 11 bases at J, with 2 bases in the middle. CDR3 protein: CSARGAFF. In DNA, the CDR3 is TGCAGTGCTAGAGGTGCTTTCTTT.

CDR3 bases: TGTGCCAGCAGACAGACAGGGAACTATGGCTACACCTTC. As protein: CASRQTGNYGYTF. V and J are TRBV6-9 and TRBJ1-2; the match to TRBD1 covers 7 bases. V lost 6 bases, J lost 2 bases, and 3 bases stayed unmatched. Germline CDR1 MNHGY, CDR2 SVAAGI. The CDR3 contains 13 residues.

Worth noting for this clone: A much larger clone lies one base from this, so it may be a read error. The same CDR3 can be traced to other DNA sequences in this sample. V and J are TRBV6-5 and TRBJ2-1; D remains unclear. V lost 6 bases to trimming and J lost 4 bases, with 4 bases between them. Germline assignment: CDR1 MNHEY and CDR2 SVGAGI. This CDR3 comprises 11 residues. The CDR3 nucleotides read TGTGCCAGCAGCTTATACAATGAGCAGTTCTTC. Protein: CASSLYNEQFF.

The genes are TRBV27 and TRBJ2-7, with D unclear. V was shortened by 0 bases and J by 5 bases, with 8 bases between the two germline ends. The CDR3 totals 13 residues. Germline V CDR1 and CDR2: MNHEY, SMNVEV (reference sequence). The CDR3: CASSLSKGNEQYV. In DNA, the CDR3 is TGTGCCAGCAGTTTATCCAAGGGCAACGAGCAGTACGTC.

This chain connects TRBV29-1 to TRBJ2-1, with 8 bases identical to TRBD2. Germline V lookup: CDR1 SQVTM, CDR2 ANQGSEA. The V segment lost 2 bases and the J segment 6 bases; nucleotides outside the gene matches: 6. CDR3 length equals 14 residues. DNA for the CDR3: TGCAGCGTTGAATTACGGACTAGCAGCAATGAGCAGTTCTTC. It specifies CSVELRTSSNEQFF.

This clone has just a few counts. The chain combines TRBV29-1 with TRBJ2-7; 8 positions agree with TRBD2. The CDR3 consists of 14 residues. V trimming: 4 bases; J trimming: 0 bases; junction bases outside the gene matches: 5. Per germline, CDR1 SQVTM and CDR2 ANQGSEA. This CDR3 reads CSVAVGTSSYEQYF. For the CDR3, the DNA is TGCAGCGTTGCTGTCGGGACTAGCTCCTACGAGCAGTACTTC.

This rearrangement joins TRBV14 to TRBJ1-2; D gene unclear. Trimming left V 4 bases short and J 6 bases short, with 15 bases between. This CDR3 is 14 amino acids long. Germline CDR1 SGHDN, CDR2 FVKESK. The CDR3 coding sequence is TGTGCCAGCAGCCCAACCGCGAGTGTTCATGGCTACACCTTC. It specifies CASSPTASVHGYTF.

V is TRBV7-2 and J is TRBJ1-6; 9 bases line up with TRBD1. Germline values: CDR1 SGHTA, CDR2 FQGNSA. This CDR3 comprises 15 residues. The trim removed 0 bases at V and 9 bases at J, leaving 3 bases unmatched. CDR3 DNA: TGTGCCAGCAGCTTAGCTACAGGGGGCTCTTCACCCCTCCACTTT. Translating gives CASSLATGGSSPLHF.

To note about this clone: A far larger clone is one nucleotide away, so this likely arose from a read error. This rearrangement joins TRBV9 to TRBJ2-5, with D unclear. The germline CDR1 and CDR2 sequences are SGDLS and YYNGEE. The CDR3 covers 11 residues. V lost 4 bases to trimming and J lost 1 base, with 2 bases between them. This chain's CDR3 is CASSFQETQYF. The CDR3 nucleotides read TGTGCCAGCAGCTTCCAAGAGACCCAGTACTTC.

This clone was seen a handful of times. This sequence joins TRBV7-3 and TRBJ2-7, with TRBD2 matching 11 bases. V shed 2 bases and J 2 bases; nucleotides not matched to a gene: 5. CDR1 is SGHTA and CDR2 is FQGTGA in the germline V gene. The CDR3 totals 16 residues. Here the CDR3 reads CASSLGLAGGAYEQYV. The CDR3 DNA sequence: TGTGCCAGCAGCTTAGGTCTAGCGGGGGGCGCCTACGAGCAGTACGTC.

The CDR3 here is CASSLGGFSKNIQYF. Here the CDR3 DNA reads TGTGCCAGCAGTCTAGGGGGCTTCTCCAAAAACATTCAGTACTTC. This chain joins TRBV7-9 and TRBJ2-4, with 7 positions matching TRBD1. The CDR3 has 15 residues. Trimming at V came to 6 bases and at J to 2 bases, leaving 7 bases not matched to a gene. In germline, CDR1 is SEHNR, CDR2 FQNEAQ (reference sequence).

CDR3 DNA sequence: TGCAGCGTTCGCGGTTCACCTAGGTCGAGGACTGAAGCTTTCTTT. Its protein is CSVRGSPRSRTEAFF. The chain employs TRBV29-1 and TRBJ1-1, with D hard to call. V was trimmed by 5 bases and J by 5 bases, leaving 21 bases between them. This CDR3 has 15 amino acids. The germline V gene has CDR1 SQVTM and CDR2 ANQGSEA.

With regard to this clone: Different DNA sequences within this sample yield the same CDR3. The chain couples TRBV18 to TRBJ1-5; no reliable D call. The germline CDR1 and CDR2 sequences are KGHSH and LQKENI. This CDR3 has 14 residues. Deletions cut 2 bases from V and 3 bases from J, with 8 bases between. For the CDR3, the DNA is TGTGCCAGCTCACCAGGTGGGAACAATCAGCCCCAGCATTTT. It encodes CASSPGGNNQPQHF.

A few counts support this clone. The CDR3 nucleotides read TGTGCCAGCGAGAAGGGGCAGAACACTGAAGCTTTCTTT. It codes for CASEKGQNTEAFF. The V gene is TRBV6-5, the J gene TRBJ1-1; D is possibly TRBD1 (5 bases). Trimming pared 8 bases from V and 1 base from J, leaving 11 bases between. This CDR3 has 13 amino acids. Germline V gene lookup returns CDR1 MNHEY and CDR2 SVGAGI.

In its sample, this clone was seen a few times. This chain joins TRBV27 and TRBJ2-3, with D uncertain. Between the trimmed V and J ends, which lost 2 bases and 7 bases, there was a span of 10 bases. Germline V gene lookup returns CDR1 MNHEY and CDR2 SMNVEV (reference sequence). The CDR3 consists of 13 residues. CDR3 in DNA: TGTGCCAGCAGTTTAGGAAGGGCAAATACGCAGTATTTT. Translation gives CASSLGRANTQYF.

This clone was recorded at least ten times. The rearrangement uses TRBV14 and TRBJ2-3; D remains unclear. Germline CDR1 SGHDN, CDR2 FVKESK. The ends were cut back, 6 bases at V and 0 bases at J, with 7 bases in the middle. The CDR3 runs 13 residues. CDR3: CASRRASTDTQYF. CDR3 nucleotides: TGTGCCAGCAGGCGAGCTAGCACAGATACGCAGTATTTT.

This chain uses TRBV12-5 with TRBJ2-1; no clear D gene. Germline V CDR1 and CDR2: LGHNT, FRNRAP. The ends were cut back, 1 base at V and 0 bases at J, with 10 bases in the middle. This CDR3 is built from 16 residues. The CDR3 nucleotides read TGTGCTAGTGGTTTGGACCTTGCTGGCTCCTACAATGAGCAGTTCTTC. Encoded protein: CASGLDLAGSYNEQFF.

J is TRBJ2-7 and V is TRBV28; 8 nucleotides agree with TRBD1. From germline, CDR1 is MDHEN and CDR2 SYDVKM. V trimming: 6 bases; J trimming: 6 bases; junction bases outside the gene matches: 13. CDR3 length: 15 amino acids. The CDR3 loop is CASSRTGLGWGEQYV. Written as DNA, the CDR3 is TGTGCCAGCAGCCGGACAGGGTTGGGTTGGGGCGAGCAGTACGTC.

The chain couples TRBV14 to TRBJ2-1, with 10 positions matching TRBD2. Germline lookup yields CDR1 SGHDN and CDR2 FVKESK. CDR3 length equals 18 residues. V trimming: 0 bases; J trimming: 6 bases; junction bases outside the gene matches: 11. The CDR3 protein is CASSQDFFGAGGSNEQFF. The CDR3 DNA reads TGTGCCAGCAGCCAAGATTTCTTCGGAGCGGGAGGGAGCAATGAGCAGTTCTTC.